Following are 16 T cell receptor beta chains from one sample sequenced in a study of CD8 T cells in Susac syndrome. The authors reverse transcribed roughly 0.5 to 1 ug RNA with random hexamers. TCRdb called the immunoSEQ multiplex PCR reads again in MiXCR, with one record for every CDR3 protein. The repertoire consists of about 250,000 distinct CDR3 sequences, with over 85% occurring once and the leading ten covering less than 0.075%. Sequenced input: CD4+ T cells from PBMCs. The source is a human donor with multiple sclerosis.

This clonotype was found once. This chain joins TRBV5-6 and TRBJ2-1, with unresolved D. This CDR3 contains 14 residues. Germline CDR1 is SGHDT and CDR2 is YYEEEE. Trimming removed 4 bases from V and 7 bases from J, with 15 bases in between. CDR3 amino acids: CASSLYGPQNEQFF. For the CDR3, the DNA is TGTGCCAGCAGCCTCTACGGGCCGCAGAATGAGCAGTTCTTC.

The chain combines TRBV7-2 with TRBJ1-2, with unresolved D. Trimming took off 0 bases at V and 3 bases at J, with 8 bases between the two ends. The CDR3 covers 14 residues. Germline V CDR1 and CDR2: SGHTA, FQGNSA. The CDR3 loop reads CASSLAAEDYGYTF. The CDR3 DNA sequence: TGTGCCAGCAGCTTAGCGGCCGAAGACTATGGCTACACCTTC.

J is TRBJ1-1 and V is TRBV12-5; perhaps TRBD1 as D (5 bases). The germline V and J ends were trimmed by 1 base and 6 bases, with 6 bases remaining between them. Germline V gene lookup returns CDR1 LGHNT and CDR2 FRNRAP. This CDR3 is built from 12 residues. In DNA, the CDR3 is TGTGCTAGTGGTTTGGGCAGGGCTGAAGCTTTCTTT. Translation gives CASGLGRAEAFF.

The genes are TRBV20-1 and TRBJ2-3; D not certain. This CDR3 region has 12 residues. Germline V gene lookup returns CDR1 DFQATT and CDR2 SNEGSKA (reference sequence). The CDR3 DNA sequence: TGCAATGCCCCGACGGTGGGCGATACGCAGTATTTT. Translated, it gives CNAPTVGDTQYF.

V usage is TRBV18 and J usage is TRBJ2-1; no firm D call. Germline V gene lookup returns CDR1 KGHSH and CDR2 LQKENI. Trimming took 3 bases from V and 6 from J, leaving 12 bases between them. This CDR3 spans 14 amino acids. Here the CDR3 DNA reads TGTGCCAGCTCACCGGGCTCCCTGGGCAATGAGCAGTTCTTC. It translates to CASSPGSLGNEQFF.

This sequence joins TRBV9 and TRBJ1-2; D gene uncertain. CDR1 and CDR2 (germline): SGDLS, YYNGEE. This CDR3 is 11 amino acids long. V was pared by 4 bases and J by 8 bases, with 9 bases between. CDR3 protein: CASSRALGYTF. The CDR3 coding sequence is TGTGCCAGCAGCAGAGCATTGGGCTACACCTTC.

This rearrangement joins TRBV7-3 to TRBJ2-1; D gene unclear. This CDR3 comprises 13 residues. Trimming removed 2 bases from V and 7 bases from J, with 9 bases in between. Per the germline V gene, CDR1 is SGHTA and CDR2 is FQGTGA. As DNA, the CDR3 is TGTGCCAGCAGCTTACCCTCCAGGAATGAGCAGTTCTTC. The encoded protein is CASSLPSRNEQFF.

The V call is TRBV6-2 or TRBV6-3, the J call TRBJ2-6; unclear D gene. V lost 5 bases to trimming and J lost 6 bases, with 5 bases between them. The CDR3 extends over 12 amino acids. Germline values: CDR1 MNHEY, CDR2 SVGEGT. Here the CDR3 reads CASSTQANVLTF. In DNA, the CDR3 is TGTGCCAGCAGTACGCAGGCCAACGTCCTGACTTTC.

The rearrangement joins TRBV4-1 to TRBJ1-4; D is unresolved. Trimming removed 4 bases at V and 6 bases at J, with 21 bases between. This CDR3 contains 17 residues. The germline CDR1 and CDR2 sequences are MGHRA and YSYEKL. The CDR3 DNA is TGCGCCAGCAGCCTCGGGTATGGTAGGGCTGGGGATGAAAAACTGTTTTTT. This codes for CASSLGYGRAGDEKLFF.

The chain recombines TRBV19 with TRBJ2-2; D call uncertain. V was pared by 6 bases and J by 2 bases, with 13 bases between. Germline CDR1 reads LNHDA; CDR2 reads SQIVND (reference sequence). CDR3 length: 15 amino acids. As DNA, the CDR3 is TGTGCCAGTAGCACGGCGGCAGACAACACCGGGGAGCTGTTTTTT. It is translated as CASSTAADNTGELFF. Drawing the rest from reference TRBV19 and TRBJ2-2, the complete variable domain is DGGITQSPKYLFRKEGQNVTLSCEQNLNHDAMYWYRQDPGQGLRLIYYSQIVNDFQKGDIAEGYSVSREKKESFPLTVTSAQKNPTAFYLCASSTAADNTGELFFGEGSRLTVL.

This clonotype was seen a single time. The chain joins TRBV30 to TRBJ1-2; 8 positions agree with TRBD1. The CDR3 is 14 residues long. Germline CDR1 reads GTSNPN; CDR2 reads SVGIG (reference sequence). The V gene end was trimmed by 2 bases and the J gene end by 4 bases; junction bases not matched to a gene: 6. CDR3 in DNA: TGTGCCTGGAGTCCCGGACAGGGTGGCTATGGCTACACCTTC. Amino acids: CAWSPGQGGYGYTF.

V is TRBV29-1 and J is TRBJ1-2; the match to TRBD1 covers 7 bases. The length of the CDR3 is 13 residues. CDR1 and CDR2 from the germline V gene are SQVTM and ANQGSEA. V was clipped by 7 bases and J by 7 bases; unmatched bases: 12. The CDR3 protein is CSAQGDSPGGYTF. The CDR3 region has the DNA TGCAGCGCCCAGGGGGACAGTCCGGGTGGCTACACCTTC.

The chain couples TRBV3-1 to TRBJ1-2; 9 nucleotides align to TRBD1. The germline gives CDR1 LGHDT, CDR2 YNNKEL (reference sequence). The CDR3 length is 13 residues. After removal of 2 bases from V and 6 bases from J, the junction contained 1 base not matched to a gene. CDR3 DNA: TGTGCCAGCAGCCAACGGACAGGGGATGGCTACACCTTC. This translates into CASSQRTGDGYTF.

The chain has TRBV12-5 and TRBJ2-5; D remains ambiguous. The CDR3 totals 14 residues. Germline CDR1 and CDR2: LGHNT and FRNRAP. With 1 base removed from V and 1 base from J, the gap between germline ends came to 7 bases. The CDR3 sequence: CASGLAATQETQYF. In DNA, the CDR3 is TGTGCTAGTGGTTTGGCGGCCACCCAAGAGACCCAGTACTTC.

The V call is TRBV29-1, the J call TRBJ1-2, with TRBD1 identical over 7 bases. The CDR3 sequence is 10 residues long. Germline V gene sequence: CDR1 SQVTM, CDR2 ANQGSEA. V gave up 7 bases and J gave up 6 bases; unmatched junction bases: 2. The CDR3, as DNA: TGCAGCGCAGGGGGAAATGGCTACACCTTC. Amino acid sequence: CSAGGNGYTF.

The sample holds one count of this clonotype. The chain links TRBV12-3 or TRBV12-4 to TRBJ2-1; 7 positions agree with TRBD1. V lost 6 bases and J lost 1; bases outside the gene matches: 9. This CDR3 has 16 residues. The CDR3 loop is CASSGDRVPSYNEQFF. CDR3 coding DNA: TGTGCCAGCAGCGGTGACAGGGTCCCTTCCTACAATGAGCAGTTCTTC.